This is a list of T cell receptor beta chains from one sample in a study of blood T cell repertoires in COVID-19. The repertoire was sequenced with immunoSEQ multiplex PCR; TCRdb's copy has only in-frame clones and lacks some. The sample holds tens of thousands of clones, over 75% seen once. The sequenced material came from peripheral blood. The receptors stem from a human donor in a cohort sampled during active COVID-19. Both conserved end residues are part of each CDR3. A D gene is named only where the DNA matches it firmly. The listing skips clone size in some rows; elsewhere it reads once, few, many or a size class.

len,j_gene,abundance,v_gene,d_gene,CDR3nt,CDR3aa
15,TRBJ1-1,-,TRBV9,TRBD1,TGTGCCAGCAGCTCCCACCCGGACAGGGGAGCTGAAGCTTTCTTT,CASSSHPDRGAEAFF
16,TRBJ2-5,-,TRBV4-1,TRBD2,TGCGCCAGCAGCCAAGGAAGGCTAGCGGGGTCAGAGACCCAGTACTTC,CASSQGRLAGSETQYF
14,TRBJ1-1,-,TRBV15,-,TGTGCCACCAGCAGAGATAGAGGGAGGGTTGAAGCTTTCTTT,CATSRDRGRVEAFF
16,TRBJ2-1,-,TRBV5-4,TRBD2,TGTGCCAGCAGCTTGACGGGGGGGGCCTCCTACAATGAGCAGTTCTTC,CASSLTGGASYNEQFF
13,TRBJ1-2,-,TRBV19,TRBD1,TGTGCCAGTGCGAGGACAGGGGTGGATGGCTACACCTTC,CASARTGVDGYTF
13,TRBJ1-1,-,TRBV7-2,TRBD1,TGTGCCAGCAGCTTAGGACAGGGGACTGAAGCTTTCTTT,CASSLGQGTEAFF
11,TRBJ2-3,-,TRBV15,-,TGTGCCACCAGCAATATAGATACGCAGTATTTT,CATSNIDTQYF
16,TRBJ2-7,-,TRBV27,TRBD1,TGTGCCAGCAGCCCTAAAGTGACAGGGTTCGGGTACGAGCAGTACTTC,CASSPKVTGFGYEQYF
15,TRBJ1-1,-,TRBV15,-,TGTGCCACCAGCAGAGCCCGCGGAGTAAACACTGAAGCTTTCTTT,CATSRARGVNTEAFF
17,TRBJ2-3,-,TRBV5-1,TRBD2,TGCGCCAGCAGCTTCGACCCTAGCGGGGGGGCCACAGATACGCAGTATTTT,CASSFDPSGGATDTQYF
15,TRBJ2-7,-,TRBV7-9,TRBD1,TGTGCCAGCAGCTCCGACAGGGTATCGGCCTACGAGCAGTACTTC,CASSSDRVSAYEQYF
14,TRBJ1-2,-,TRBV7-9,TRBD1,TGTGCCAGCAGCCCTATGGGGGACAGGCCGCCCTACACCTTC,CASSPMGDRPPYTF
13,TRBJ2-7,-,TRBV5-5,TRBD1,TGTGCCAGCAGCTGGAACAGGGGCGGCGAGCAGTACTTC,CASSWNRGGEQYF
19,TRBJ2-3,-,TRBV27,TRBD1,TGTGCCAGCAGCAAATACCGACTCCAGGGGGCAGGTAGAACAGATACGCAGTATTTT,CASSKYRLQGAGRTDTQYF
13,TRBJ1-6,-,TRBV27,-,TGTGCCAGCAGCGTATACGAACTTTCACCCCTCCACTTT,CASSVYELSPLHF
12,TRBJ2-2,medium-sized,TRBV7-3,-,TGTGCCAGCAGCTTTTCTCTCGGGGAGCTGTTTTTT,CASSFSLGELFF
16,TRBJ2-2,-,TRBV6-2/TRBV6-3,TRBD2,TGTGCCAGCAGCCCTGGGACTAGCGGCGTTCGGGGGGAGCTGTTTTTT,CASSPGTSGVRGELFF
13,TRBJ2-7,few,TRBV14,TRBD1,TGTGCCAGCAGCTCCACAGGGGGCGGCGAGCAGTACTTC,CASSSTGGGEQYF
15,TRBJ2-1,-,TRBV6-2/TRBV6-3,-,TGTGCCAGCAGTTATCACAGCGAGAAGCGGAATGAGCAGTTCTTC,CASSYHSEKRNEQFF
15,TRBJ1-3,few,TRBV7-9,-,TGTGCCAGCAGCTTATCGCCCGTTAGTGGAAACACCATATATTTT,CASSLSPVSGNTIYF
14,TRBJ1-2,-,TRBV6-5,TRBD1,TGTGCCAGCAGGAGGGACAGTACTAACTATGGCTACACCTTC,CASRRDSTNYGYTF
16,TRBJ2-1,once,TRBV6-1,TRBD2,TGTGCCAGCAGTGAAACGAAGCGGGGGGTCTACAATGAGCAGTTCTTC,CASSETKRGVYNEQFF
16,TRBJ1-3,-,TRBV9,-,TGTGCCAGCAGCGTAGCTTTACCAGGTGAAGGAAACACCATATATTTT,CASSVALPGEGNTIYF
15,TRBJ2-7,-,TRBV6-1,-,TGTGCCAGCAGTGAAGGTGCGGGACCTCCCTACGAGCAGTACTTC,CASSEGAGPPYEQYF
16,TRBJ2-1,once,TRBV11-3,TRBD2,TGTGCCAGCAGCCCGGGGGGGGGCGGTTCCTACAATGAGCAGTTCTTC,CASSPGGGGSYNEQFF
16,TRBJ2-5,once,TRBV3-1/TRBV3-2,TRBD2,TGTGCCAGCAGCCAAGAGAAAGCGGGAGGTGGAGAGACCCAGTACTTC,CASSQEKAGGGETQYF
13,TRBJ1-1,-,TRBV6-5,TRBD1,TGTGCCAGCAGAAGGACAGGGCAGACTGAAGCTTTCTTT,CASRRTGQTEAFF
18,TRBJ2-3,-,TRBV7-8,-,TGTGCCAGCAGCTCCCGGCGGAGGGGGGGGGCGTGGACAGATACGCAGTATTTT,CASSSRRRGGAWTDTQYF
15,TRBJ2-4,-,TRBV7-2,TRBD2,TGTGCCAGCAGCCTCGGACTAGCGGGAGTCAACATTCAGTACTTC,CASSLGLAGVNIQYF
16,TRBJ2-2,-,TRBV5-1,TRBD1,TGCGCCAGCAGCTTGACCGGACAGGGCCGTCCCGGGGAGCTGTTTTTT,CASSLTGQGRPGELFF
16,TRBJ2-3,-,TRBV27,TRBD2,TGTGCCAGCAGTTTACACCCTAGCGGGCCCACAGATACGCAGTATTTT,CASSLHPSGPTDTQYF
16,TRBJ1-5,-,TRBV27,TRBD1,TGTGCCAGCAGCCCCCGGGACAGCAGTAGCAATCAGCCCCAGCATTTT,CASSPRDSSSNQPQHF
15,TRBJ1-2,-,TRBV18,TRBD1,TGTGCCAGCTCTCGTATCCAGGGGGAGGTGGACGGCTACACCTTC,CASSRIQGEVDGYTF